This TCR beta chain was profiled in a study of T cell responses to AZD1222 COVID-19 vaccine. Study-level results: The breadth and depth of Spike-specific TCRs increased once two AZD1222 doses had been given. A reported finding is that nearly half of spike-specific TCRs target unmutated variant regions. Only a handful of individuals given AZD1222 were seropositive at baseline. Possibly, clonal diversity was underestimated; donors were largely white British and included more females.

Here immunoSEQ multiplex PCR was the method, and the copy in TCRdb shows in-frame clones only, minus some. The sample lists about 150,000 clones; about nine tenths were seen once. As for this clone: Its cognate antigen is unknown.

V gave up 1 base and J gave up 6 bases; unmatched junction bases: 5. Germline V lookup: CDR1 KGHSH, CDR2 LQKENI. The CDR3 contains 15 residues. This receptor was obtained from an adult in good health. J is TRBJ1-2 and V is TRBV18; the match to TRBD1 covers 10 bases. Sequences were derived from peripheral blood, sampled on day 0 of AZD1222 vaccination. CDR3 sequence: CASSPLDRGSDGYTF. As DNA, the CDR3 is TGTGCCAGCTCACCACTGGACAGGGGGTCCGATGGCTACACCTTC.